The 5 T cell receptor beta chains below all came from one sample that was sequenced in a study of blood T cell repertoires in COVID-19. The table came from immunoSEQ multiplex PCR; TCRdb's copy has only in-frame clones and leaves some out. The sample lists 200,000 to 250,000 clones, approximately 81% occurring once. The sequenced material came from peripheral blood. All receptors derive from a man aged 25 to 45 with active or convalescent COVID-19.

The CDR3 region has the DNA TGCGCCAGCAGCAAAGGGACAGGGTTCAGTGAAGCTTTCTTT. Translation gives CASSKGTGFSEAFF. J is TRBJ1-1 and V is TRBV5-1; 9 nucleotides agree with TRBD1. Unmatched junction bases numbered 8, after V lost 4 bases and J lost 7 bases. The length of the CDR3 is 14 residues. Germline values: CDR1 SGHRS, CDR2 YFSETQ.

The chain combines TRBV19 with TRBJ1-2; 10 positions agree with TRBD1. The CDR3 is made up of 14 amino acids. The germline gives CDR1 LNHDA, CDR2 SQIVND (reference sequence). V lost 4 bases, J lost 4 bases, and 3 bases stayed unmatched. This CDR3 reads CASSSRDRGYGYTF. In DNA, the CDR3 is TGTGCCAGTAGTAGCCGGGACAGGGGCTATGGCTACACCTTC.

V and J are TRBV2 and TRBJ1-5, with TRBD1 matching over 10 bases. V lost 7 bases and J lost 6; bases outside the gene matches: 12. Germline V lookup: CDR1 SNHLY, CDR2 FYNNEI. The CDR3 is made up of 16 amino acids. CDR3 DNA: TGTGCCAGCACGGAAGGGGACAGGGGCGGAGGTCAGCCCCAGCATTTT. As protein: CASTEGDRGGGQPQHF.

Regarding this clone: At one of its ends the junction is not consistent with the germline gene, which may arise from a read error. V is TRBV3-1 (or the pseudogene TRBV3-2) and J is TRBJ2-7, with a possible D match to TRBD1 (6 bases). The CDR3 loop spans 11 amino acids. Germline loops: CDR1 LGHDT, CDR2 YNNKEL (reference sequence). Written as DNA, the CDR3 is TGTGCCAGCAGCGCGACAGGCCACCCCAACTTC. Protein product: CASSATGHPNF.

Points on this clone: An end of the junction does not agree with germline; a read error may underlie this. This sequence joins TRBV11-2 and TRBJ2-3; D unresolved. Germline V lookup: CDR1 SGHAT, CDR2 FQNNGV. The CDR3 is 12 residues long. CDR3 coding DNA: TGTGTCAGCAGCTCTATCGAACGCACGCAGTATTTT. It yields the protein CVSSSIERTQYF.